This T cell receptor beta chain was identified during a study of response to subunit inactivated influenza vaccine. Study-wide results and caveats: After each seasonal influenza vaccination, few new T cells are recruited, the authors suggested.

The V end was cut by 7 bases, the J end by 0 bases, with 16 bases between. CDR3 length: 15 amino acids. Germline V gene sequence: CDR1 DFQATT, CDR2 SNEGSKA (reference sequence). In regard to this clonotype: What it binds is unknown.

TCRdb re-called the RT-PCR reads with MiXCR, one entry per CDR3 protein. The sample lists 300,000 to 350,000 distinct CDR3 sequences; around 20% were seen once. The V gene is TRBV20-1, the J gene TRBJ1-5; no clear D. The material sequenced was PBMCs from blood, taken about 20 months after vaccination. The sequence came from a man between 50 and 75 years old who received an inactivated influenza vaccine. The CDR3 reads CSVHVGVNSNQPQHF. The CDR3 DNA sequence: TGCAGTGTCCACGTGGGTGTGAATAGCAATCAGCCCCAGCATTTT.